The text below deals with one T cell receptor (beta chain). Its recognized antigen is unknown. Base qualities are not provided; no much larger clone lies one nucleotide away. This record belongs to a study of blood T cell repertoires in COVID-19 (dated by TCRdb to the early 2020s). About the investigation overall: Samples covering the acute and convalescent phases of COVID-19 were provided by collaborators in the United States, Italy and Spain. The prospective study material was composed of cDNA or gDNA derived from T cells, B-cell-depleted T cells, or PBMCs. The dataset comprised deeply sampled blood TCRbeta repertoires from subjects exposed to, actively infected with, or recovered from COVID-19. A freely available public database, intended as a resource for researchers studying the immune response to SARS-CoV-2, is where the repertoires were released. The samples were drawn from the first 160 participants of the ongoing ImmuneRACE study and from 1,254 subjects provided by 6 global collaborators. Sample metadata almost always included a de-identified subject ID, COVID-19 status, age in years and sex. Where HLA class I and class II types were available, the types were taken from metadata supplied by the sample provider, not from assay-based typing. Results and caveats for the whole study, not just this receptor: The quantity of clinical and demographic metadata differed by source and by participant and was supplied without curation.

Whole blood was collected in K2EDTA tubes by collaborating institutions according to the institutions' own protocols. For TCRbeta analysis, collaborator samples were shipped as frozen whole blood, as isolated PBMCs, or as DNA extracted from either sample type. Spanning cysteine to phenylalanine, the CDR3 consists of 13 amino acids. Only CDR3 DNA remains: 39 bases, in frame from the first base. Reading the germline V gene gives CDR1 MNHEY and CDR2 SVGAGI. V lost 7 bases and J lost 10 bases; the stretch between them is 19 bases long. The immunoSEQ Assay, a bias-controlled multiplex PCR, was used to amplify TCRbeta CDR3 regions from genomic DNA. Per the source publication's procedure: The number of nucleated cells in each sample was estimated from the amplification of reference gene primers within the assay. Sequence reads were collapsed and filtered to measure the absolute abundance of every unique TCRbeta CDR3 rearrangement. Productive Simpson clonality was computed per sample as the square root of Simpson's diversity index over productive rearrangements. Sourced from immuneACCESS, this table was stored by TCRdb with only in-frame sequences that have V and J called. A share of the clones is absent; for the studies checked, an unresolved V gene accounts for under half, and the remainder has no known explanation. The DNA was the basis for D and trimming; V, J and clone size are from that table. Recorded for this sample are more than 140,000 clones; 86% of them occurred a single time. Of the sample, approximately 8.3% is held by the ten largest clones.

Material for sequencing was peripheral blood. The V and J genes are TRBV6-5 and TRBJ1-1, with the D gene not confidently named. This sequence originates from a woman aged 55-69 years with acute or convalescent COVID-19. The DNA is as follows: TGTGCCAGCAAGTTCGGCAGGAACGACGGAGCTTTCTTT. Its amino acids are CASKFGRNDGAFF.